This T cell receptor (beta chain) was sequenced in a study of blood T cell repertoires in COVID-19. In the source study's methods: The assay estimated nucleated cells by amplifying reference gene primers. Produced via immunoSEQ multiplex PCR; TCRdb's table is partial and in-frame only. V, J and clone size are taken as reported in that table, and D and trimming were inferred from the DNA itself. The table has 150,000 to 200,000 clones, 85% to 90% seen once. The CDR3 loop spans 14 amino acids. The ends were cut back, 3 bases at V and 8 bases at J, with 16 bases in the middle. Germline V lookup: CDR1 MNHEY, CDR2 SMNVEV (reference sequence).

Sequencing was done on a sample of peripheral blood. The sequence derives from a young woman who had recovered from COVID-19. This chain links TRBV27 with TRBJ1-2; D is unclear. The CDR3 sequence is CASSFVGSAGGYTF. The CDR3 DNA sequence: TGTGCCAGCAGTTTCGTAGGATCCGCGGGCGGCTACACCTTC.